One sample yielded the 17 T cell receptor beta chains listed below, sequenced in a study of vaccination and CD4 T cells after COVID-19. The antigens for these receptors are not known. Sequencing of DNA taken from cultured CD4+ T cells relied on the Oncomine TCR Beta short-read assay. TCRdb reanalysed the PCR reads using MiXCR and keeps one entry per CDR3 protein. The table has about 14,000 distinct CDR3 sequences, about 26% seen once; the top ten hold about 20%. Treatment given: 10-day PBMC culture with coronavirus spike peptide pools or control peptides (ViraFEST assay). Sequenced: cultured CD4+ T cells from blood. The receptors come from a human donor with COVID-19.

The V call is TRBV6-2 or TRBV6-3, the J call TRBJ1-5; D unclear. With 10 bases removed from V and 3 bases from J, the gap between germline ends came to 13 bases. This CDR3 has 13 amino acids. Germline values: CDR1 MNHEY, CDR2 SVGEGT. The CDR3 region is CATCRDPNQPQHF. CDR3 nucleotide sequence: TGTGCCACCTGCAGAGATCCCAATCAGCCCCAGCATTTT.

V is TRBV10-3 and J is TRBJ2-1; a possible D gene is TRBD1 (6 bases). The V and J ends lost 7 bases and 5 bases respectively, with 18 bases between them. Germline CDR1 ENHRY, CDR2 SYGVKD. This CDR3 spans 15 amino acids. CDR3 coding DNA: TGTGCCATCAAACCCACTAGGGGGTCCCACAATGAGCAGTTCTTC. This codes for CAIKPTRGSHNEQFF.

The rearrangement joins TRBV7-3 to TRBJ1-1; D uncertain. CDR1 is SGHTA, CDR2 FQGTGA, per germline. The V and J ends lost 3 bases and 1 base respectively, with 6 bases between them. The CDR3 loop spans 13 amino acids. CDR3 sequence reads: CASSFQENTEAFF. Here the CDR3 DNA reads TGTGCCAGCAGCTTCCAGGAGAACACTGAAGCTTTCTTT.

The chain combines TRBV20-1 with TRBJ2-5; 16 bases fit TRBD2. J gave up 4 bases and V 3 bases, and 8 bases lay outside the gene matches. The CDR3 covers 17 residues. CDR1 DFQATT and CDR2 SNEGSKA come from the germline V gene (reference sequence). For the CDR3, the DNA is TGCAGTGCTAGGAGAGCCGGGACTAGCGGGGGGGCAGAGACCCAGTACTTC. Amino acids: CSARRAGTSGGAETQYF.

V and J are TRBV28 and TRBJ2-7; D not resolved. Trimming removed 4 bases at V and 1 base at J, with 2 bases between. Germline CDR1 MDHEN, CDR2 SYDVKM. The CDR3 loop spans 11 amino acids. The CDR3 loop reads CASSSSYEQYF. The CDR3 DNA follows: TGTGCCAGCAGTTCATCCTACGAGCAGTACTTC.

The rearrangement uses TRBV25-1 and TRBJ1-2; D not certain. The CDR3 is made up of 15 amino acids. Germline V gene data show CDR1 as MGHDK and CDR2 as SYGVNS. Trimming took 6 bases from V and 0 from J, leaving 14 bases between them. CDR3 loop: CASRMAGLTNYGYTF. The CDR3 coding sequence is TGTGCCAGCAGGATGGCAGGTCTGACTAACTATGGCTACACCTTC.

This chain's CDR3 is CSARGGGADSSTDTQYF. The CDR3, as DNA: TGCAGTGCTAGAGGGGGAGGGGCGGACTCTAGCACAGATACGCAGTATTTT. This sequence joins TRBV20-1 and TRBJ2-3; 7 nucleotides line up with TRBD2. CDR1 and CDR2 (germline): DFQATT, SNEGSKA (reference sequence). With 1 base clipped from V and 0 bases from J, the junction kept 10 bases outside the gene matches. CDR3 length equals 17 residues.

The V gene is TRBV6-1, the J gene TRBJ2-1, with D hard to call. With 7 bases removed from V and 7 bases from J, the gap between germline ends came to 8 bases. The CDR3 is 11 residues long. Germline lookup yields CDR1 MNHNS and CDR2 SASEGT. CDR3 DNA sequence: TGTGCCAGCACCCGAGCGAATGAGCAGTTCTTC. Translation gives CASTRANEQFF.

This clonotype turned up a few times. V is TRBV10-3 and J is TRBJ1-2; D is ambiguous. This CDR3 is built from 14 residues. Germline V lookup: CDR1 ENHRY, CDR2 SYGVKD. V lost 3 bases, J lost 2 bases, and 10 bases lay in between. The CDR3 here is CAISDSPKNYGYTF. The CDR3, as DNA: TGTGCCATCAGTGATTCCCCCAAAAACTATGGCTACACCTTC.

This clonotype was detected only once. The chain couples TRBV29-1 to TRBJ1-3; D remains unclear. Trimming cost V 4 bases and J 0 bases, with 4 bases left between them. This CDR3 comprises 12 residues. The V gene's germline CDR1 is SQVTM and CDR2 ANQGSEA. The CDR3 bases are TGCAGCGTTGGAGGCTCTGGAAACACCATATATTTT. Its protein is CSVGGSGNTIYF.

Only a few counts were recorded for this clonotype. The CDR3 region has the DNA TGTGCCAGCAGTTATGGGGGGACTGGAAACACCATATATTTT. This encodes CASSYGGTGNTIYF. This rearrangement joins TRBV6-2 or TRBV6-3 to TRBJ1-3; D possibly corresponds to TRBD1 (5 bases). From germline, CDR1 is MNHEY and CDR2 SVGEGT. Deletions cut 3 bases from V and 2 bases from J, with 8 bases between. This CDR3 contains 14 residues.

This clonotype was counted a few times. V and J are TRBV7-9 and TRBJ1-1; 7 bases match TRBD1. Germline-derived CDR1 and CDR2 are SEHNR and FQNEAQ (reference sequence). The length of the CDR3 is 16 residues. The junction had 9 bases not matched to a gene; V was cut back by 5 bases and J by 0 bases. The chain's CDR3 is CASSKRTTGMNTEAFF. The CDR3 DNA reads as TGTGCCAGCAGCAAAAGAACGACAGGGATGAACACTGAAGCTTTCTTT.

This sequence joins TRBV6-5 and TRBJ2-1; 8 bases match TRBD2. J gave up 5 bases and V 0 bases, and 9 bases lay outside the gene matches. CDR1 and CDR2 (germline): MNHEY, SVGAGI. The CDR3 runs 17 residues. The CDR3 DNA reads TGTGCCAGCAGTTACTCACGTAGCGGGGTGGGAAACAATGAGCAGTTCTTC. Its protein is CASSYSRSGVGNNEQFF.

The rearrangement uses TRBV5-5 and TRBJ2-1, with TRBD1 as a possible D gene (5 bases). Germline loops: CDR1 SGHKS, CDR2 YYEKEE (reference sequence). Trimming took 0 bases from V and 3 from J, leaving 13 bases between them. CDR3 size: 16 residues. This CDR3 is CASSLADSAYYNEQFF. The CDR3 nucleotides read TGTGCCAGCAGCTTGGCCGACAGCGCCTACTACAATGAGCAGTTCTTC.

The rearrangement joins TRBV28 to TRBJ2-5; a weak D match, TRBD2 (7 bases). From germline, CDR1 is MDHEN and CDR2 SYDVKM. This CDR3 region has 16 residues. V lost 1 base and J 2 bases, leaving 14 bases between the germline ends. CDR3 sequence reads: CASSLFAGALQETQYF. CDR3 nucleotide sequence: TGTGCCAGCAGTTTATTCGCGGGGGCTCTACAAGAGACCCAGTACTTC.

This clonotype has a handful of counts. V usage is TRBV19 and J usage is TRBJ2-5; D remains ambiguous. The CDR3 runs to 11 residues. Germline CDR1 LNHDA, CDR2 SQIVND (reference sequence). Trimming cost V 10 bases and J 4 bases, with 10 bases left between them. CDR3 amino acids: CATRVGETQYF. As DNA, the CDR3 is TGTGCCACTAGGGTCGGAGAGACCCAGTACTTC.

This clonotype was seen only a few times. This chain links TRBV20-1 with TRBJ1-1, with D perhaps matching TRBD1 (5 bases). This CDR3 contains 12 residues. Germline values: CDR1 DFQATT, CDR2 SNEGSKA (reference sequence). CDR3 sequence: CSVIRENTEAFF. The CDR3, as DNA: TGCAGCGTTATCAGGGAGAACACTGAAGCTTTCTTT.